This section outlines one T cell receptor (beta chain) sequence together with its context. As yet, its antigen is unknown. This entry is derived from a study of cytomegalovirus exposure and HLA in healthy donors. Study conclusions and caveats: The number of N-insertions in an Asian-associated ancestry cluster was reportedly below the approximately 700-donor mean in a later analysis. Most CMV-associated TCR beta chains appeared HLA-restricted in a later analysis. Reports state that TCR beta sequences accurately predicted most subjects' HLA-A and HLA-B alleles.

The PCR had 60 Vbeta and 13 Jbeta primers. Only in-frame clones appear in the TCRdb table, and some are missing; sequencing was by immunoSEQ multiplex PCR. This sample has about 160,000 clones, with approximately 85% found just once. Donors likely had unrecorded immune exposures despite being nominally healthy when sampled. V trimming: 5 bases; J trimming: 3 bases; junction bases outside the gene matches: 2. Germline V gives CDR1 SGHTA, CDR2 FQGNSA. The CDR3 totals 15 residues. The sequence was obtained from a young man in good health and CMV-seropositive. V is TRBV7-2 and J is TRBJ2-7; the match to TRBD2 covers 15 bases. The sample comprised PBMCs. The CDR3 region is CASSGLAGGLYEQYF. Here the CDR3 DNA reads TGTGCCAGCAGCGGACTAGCGGGGGGGCTCTACGAGCAGTACTTC.